What follows are 3 T cell receptor beta chains derived from one specimen sequenced in a study of monozygotic twins with inflammatory bowel disease. TCRdb reprocessed the 5' RACE reads, keeping one entry per CDR3 protein, no DNA. The sample data list some 160,000 distinct CDR3 sequences. Sequenced material: blood. These receptor sequences come from a human donor with ulcerative colitis or Crohn's disease, or a healthy co-twin of an affected twin (not recorded which).

J is TRBJ2-5 and V is TRBV5-1; TCRdb's D gene call, TRBD2, goes unchecked for lack of DNA. CDR1 is SGHRS, CDR2 YFSETQ, per germline. The CDR3 is 15 amino acids. The CDR3 loop is CASRTEEGGQETQYF. The whole variable domain, remainder taken from reference TRBV5-1 and TRBJ2-5, is KAGVTQTPRYLIKTRGQQVTLSCSPISGHRSVSWYQQTPGQGLQFLFEYFSETQRNKGNFPGRFSGRQFSNSRSEMNVSTLELGDSALYLCASRTEEGGQETQYFGPGTRLLVL.

The chain employs TRBV24-1 and TRBJ2-3; TCRdb reports TRBD2, a call that lacks DNA to check it against. The CDR3 runs 16 residues. The germline V gene has CDR1 KGHDR and CDR2 SFDVKD. CDR3 in amino acids: CATRGESRDGPDTQYF.

The chain employs TRBV20-1 and TRBJ1-1; TCRdb's assignment of TRBD1 cannot be checked, as there is no DNA. Germline V gene sequence: CDR1 DFQATT, CDR2 SNEGSKA (reference sequence). The CDR3 totals 16 residues. The CDR3 region is CSARGPLQGVNTEAFF.